This TCR beta chain was sequenced for a study of identical twins. Whole-study findings and limits: Twins shared out-of-frame alpha sequences with excess low generation probability.

This CDR3 has 14 amino acids. The V end lost 0 bases, the J end lost 1 base, and 6 bases lay between the germline ends. The germline CDR1 and CDR2 sequences are SGHKS and YYEKEE (reference sequence). After template switching added a universal primer site, the resulting cDNA carried unique molecular identifiers. TCRdb analysed the 5' RACE reads with MiXCR anew, one entry per CDR3 protein. The sample shows some 500,000 distinct CDR3 sequences, more than 9% of them seen only once. A note on this clonotype: Its antigen remains unknown.

Separately, the same data were catalogued under a study of yellow fever vaccine responses in identical twins.

The TCR sequence derives from a woman in her late teens or twenties in good health. The V gene is TRBV5-5, the J gene TRBJ2-3; D unresolved. The sequenced material came from PBMCs. The CDR3 nucleotides read TGTGCCAGCAGCTTGGAGATTGGCACAGATACGCAGTATTTT. Protein product: CASSLEIGTDTQYF.